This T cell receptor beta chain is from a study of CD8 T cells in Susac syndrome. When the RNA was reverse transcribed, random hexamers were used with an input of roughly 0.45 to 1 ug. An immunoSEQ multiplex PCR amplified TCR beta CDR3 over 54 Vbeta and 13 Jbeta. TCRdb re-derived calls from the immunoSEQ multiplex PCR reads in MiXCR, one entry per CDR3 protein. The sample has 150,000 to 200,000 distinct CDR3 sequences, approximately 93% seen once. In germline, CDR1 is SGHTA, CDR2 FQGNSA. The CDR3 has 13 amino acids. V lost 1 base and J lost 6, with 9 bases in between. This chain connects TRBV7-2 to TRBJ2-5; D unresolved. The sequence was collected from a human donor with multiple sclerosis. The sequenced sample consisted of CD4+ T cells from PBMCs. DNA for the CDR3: TGTGCCAGCAGCTTAGTGAAAGAAAAGACCCAGTACTTC. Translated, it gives CASSLVKEKTQYF.